This entry lists 9 T cell receptor beta chains sequenced from one sample in a study of blood T cell repertoires in COVID-19 (dated by TCRdb to 2019 to 2021). Library preparation employed the immunoSEQ multiplex PCR assay. The table comes from immuneACCESS by way of TCRdb, which keeps in-frame sequences with V and J called. Part of the clones is missing from these tables; in studies checked, under half for an unresolved V gene and the rest for unknown reasons. This sample has 85,000 to 95,000 clones in its table, and 87% of those were observed once. Together, the top ten hold approximately 4.4% of the sample. The material sequenced was peripheral blood. Receptors were obtained from a woman of 80 years or more with acute or convalescent COVID-19.

The rearrangement uses TRBV27 and TRBJ1-4, with TRBD1 matching over 8 bases. The CDR3 covers 14 residues. V trimming: 6 bases; J trimming: 8 bases; junction bases outside the gene matches: 8. From germline, CDR1 is MNHEY and CDR2 SMNVEV (reference sequence). The CDR3 DNA is TGTGCCAGCAGGACATTGGACAGGGACGAAAAACTGTTTTTT. Translation: CASRTLDRDEKLFF.

The V call is TRBV11-1, the J call TRBJ2-3, with 15 bases aligning to TRBD2. The CDR3 has 16 residues. Germline CDR1 and CDR2: SGHAT and FQDESV (reference sequence). V lost 5 bases, J lost 5 bases, and 5 bases stayed unmatched. CDR3 protein: CASSTRTSGGGDTQYF. DNA of the CDR3: TGTGCCAGCAGCACCCGGACTAGCGGGGGGGGAGATACGCAGTATTTT. The entire variable domain, with the rest obtained from reference TRBV11-1 and TRBJ2-3, is as follows: EAEVAQSPRYKITEKSQAVAFWCDPISGHATLYWYRQILGQGPELLVQFQDESVVDDSQLPKDRFSAERLKGVDSTLKIQPAELGDSAMYLCASSTRTSGGGDTQYFGPGTRLTVL.

V and J are TRBV5-1 and TRBJ2-6, with TRBD1 as a possible D gene (5 bases). This CDR3 contains 15 residues. V was cut by 0 bases and J by 1 base, with 5 bases left in between. Germline V gene sequence: CDR1 SGHRS, CDR2 YFSETQ. CDR3 nucleotide sequence: TGCGCCAGCAGCTTGGAGGGGTCTGGGGCCAACGTCCTGACTTTC. Translation: CASSLEGSGANVLTF.

This clone showed up just a few times. The J gene is TRBJ1-1, the V gene TRBV19, with 11 bases matching TRBD1. V was pared by 6 bases and J by 10 bases, with 7 bases of the junction left unmatched. The CDR3 is 13 residues long. Germline CDR1 and CDR2: LNHDA and SQIVND (reference sequence). CDR3 in DNA: TGTGCCAGTAGCAGGACAGGGGGCAAGGGAGCTTTCTTT. Protein: CASSRTGGKGAFF.

Concerning this clone itself: The junction and the germline gene differ at one end; a read error may be behind it. The chain joins TRBV7-7 to TRBJ2-2, with D possibly TRBD2 on 6 matching bases. The CDR3 runs to 13 residues. The germline CDR1 and CDR2 sequences are SSHAT and FNYEAQ (reference sequence). CDR3 in DNA: TGTGCTAGCAGCTTACTGGGGGGCGGGGAGCTGTTTTTT. This codes for CASSLLGGGELFF.

This chain uses TRBV7-8 with TRBJ1-1; D is possibly TRBD1 (5 bases). There are 12 residues in the CDR3. Germline values: CDR1 SGHVS, CDR2 FQNEAQ. The germline V and J ends were trimmed by 5 bases and 8 bases, with 12 bases remaining between them. This CDR3 reads CASSLSRTEAFF. DNA of the CDR3: TGTGCCAGCAGCCTCTCTAGGACAGAAGCTTTCTTT. Supplemented by reference TRBV7-8 and TRBJ1-1, the full variable domain reads GAGVSQSPRYKVAKRGQDVALRCDPISGHVSLFWYQQALGQGPEFLTYFQNEAQLDKSGLPSDRFFAERPEGSVSTLKIQRTQQEDSAVYLCASSLSRTEAFFGQGTRLTVV.

The chain employs TRBV29-1 and TRBJ1-1; TRBD1 matches 8 bases. Trimming at V came to 3 bases and at J to 2 bases, leaving 5 bases not matched to a gene. The CDR3 contains 14 residues. From germline, CDR1 is SQVTM and CDR2 ANQGSEA. This CDR3 is CSVDRTGINTEAFF. The CDR3 DNA follows: TGCAGCGTTGACCGGACAGGGATTAACACTGAAGCTTTCTTT.

The chain joins TRBV3-1 (or the pseudogene TRBV3-2) to TRBJ1-5; D is unresolved. The ends were cut back, 3 bases at V and 9 bases at J, with 18 bases in the middle. The CDR3 runs to 15 residues. Germline V CDR1 and CDR2: LGHDT, YNNKEL (reference sequence). Here the CDR3 reads CASSQGGSWLGPQHF. DNA of the CDR3: TGTGCCAGCAGCCAGGGCGGGTCGTGGCTCGGGCCCCAGCATTTT.

V and J are TRBV27 and TRBJ1-1; 7 bases line up with TRBD1. CDR1 is MNHEY and CDR2 is SMNVEV in the germline V gene (reference sequence). The CDR3 is made up of 15 amino acids. V lost 5 bases to trimming and J lost 0 bases; unmatched junction nucleotides: 6. This chain's CDR3 is CASSTRGAMNTEAFF. CDR3 in DNA: TGTGCCAGCAGTACCAGGGGGGCGATGAACACTGAAGCTTTCTTT.